This passage covers 27 T cell receptor beta chains from one sample sequenced in a study of cytomegalovirus exposure and HLA in healthy donors. The PCR ran on 60 Vbeta and 13 Jbeta primers. Measured with immunoSEQ multiplex PCR; TCRdb has only the in-frame clones, and not every one. Altogether about 130,000 clones are present, about four fifths being singletons, with the ten largest covering less than 15%. Material for sequencing was PBMCs. The receptors come from a woman aged 60 to 75 in good health and CMV-seropositive.

The chain carries TRBV5-4 and TRBJ2-6; 11 bases fit TRBD1. The CDR3 spans 16 residues. CDR1 is SGHNT and CDR2 is YYREEE in the germline V gene (reference sequence). V gave up 5 bases and J gave up 4 bases; unmatched junction bases: 5. CDR3 loop: CASRWDRGAGANVLTF. The CDR3 bases are TGTGCCAGCAGGTGGGACAGGGGGGCGGGGGCCAACGTCCTGACTTTC. Looking up the rest from reference TRBV5-4 and TRBJ2-6 gives the full variable domain: ETGVTQSPTHLIKTRGQQVTLRCSSQSGHNTVSWYQQALGQGPQFIFQYYREEENGRGNFPPRFSGLQFPNYSSELNVNALELDDSALYLCASRWDRGAGANVLTFGAGSRLTVL.

This clone was seen a few times. This rearrangement joins TRBV14 to TRBJ1-6; perhaps TRBD1 as D (5 bases). Germline CDR1 and CDR2: SGHDN and FVKESK. This CDR3 comprises 15 residues. The V end was cut by 8 bases, the J end by 7 bases, with 18 bases between. CDR3 in amino acids: CASRAPGAGNSPLHF. The CDR3 nucleotides read TGTGCCAGCCGCGCCCCTGGGGCAGGGAATTCACCCCTCCACTTT.

The CDR3 reads CASSLPGDRVYEQYF. CDR3 nucleotide sequence: TGTGCCAGCAGCTTGCCGGGGGACCGAGTCTACGAGCAGTACTTC. The chain has TRBV28 and TRBJ2-7; TRBD2 might be the D (6 bases). Germline assignment: CDR1 MDHEN and CDR2 SYDVKM. The CDR3 spans 15 residues. V lost 6 bases and J lost 3, with 18 bases in between.

This chain joins TRBV5-6 and TRBJ2-7, with 9 positions matching TRBD1. V lost 4 bases to trimming and J lost 3 bases; unmatched junction nucleotides: 5. The germline CDR1 and CDR2 sequences are SGHDT and YYEEEE. CDR3 size: 14 residues. The CDR3 DNA reads TGTGCCAGCAGCCCCGTGGGACAGGGCTACGAGCAGTACTTC. This encodes CASSPVGQGYEQYF.

This clone was seen once. The chain carries TRBV30 and TRBJ2-3, with a weak D call TRBD2 (6 bases). This CDR3 spans 12 amino acids. Germline loops: CDR1 GTSNPN, CDR2 SVGIG (reference sequence). The V and J ends lost 3 bases and 9 bases respectively, with 13 bases between them. The CDR3 nucleotides are TGTGCCTGGAGAGTAGGAGGGGTGACGCAGTATTTT. This sequence encodes CAWRVGGVTQYF.

This chain uses TRBV7-2 with TRBJ2-3; TRBD1 might be the D (6 bases). Germline CDR1 SGHTA, CDR2 FQGNSA. This CDR3 contains 14 residues. V was shortened by 1 base and J by 5 bases, with 10 bases between the two germline ends. CDR3 coding DNA: TGTGCCAGCAGCTTAGTGGGGGCGGGAGATACGCAGTATTTT. Translation gives CASSLVGAGDTQYF.

Only one count was recorded for this clone. J is TRBJ1-3 and V is TRBV10-3; maybe TRBD1 (5 bases). Trimming pared 6 bases from V and 0 bases from J, leaving 27 bases between. Germline lookup yields CDR1 ENHRY and CDR2 SYGVKD. This CDR3 has 20 residues. CDR3 amino acids: CAISTLGGSHGPSSGNTIYF. The CDR3 DNA reads TGTGCCATCAGCACCCTGGGGGGGTCGCATGGGCCGAGCTCTGGAAACACCATATATTTT.

V and J are TRBV19 and TRBJ2-5, with 8 bases fitting TRBD1. The J segment lost 9 bases and the V segment lost 0 bases, leaving 9 bases of the junction unmatched. CDR1 and CDR2 from the germline V gene are LNHDA and SQIVND (reference sequence). CDR3 length equals 15 residues. The CDR3 DNA is TGTGCCAGTAGTATAGACGGGACAGGAGCTGGGGCCCAGTACTTC. Translated: CASSIDGTGAGAQYF.

The genes are TRBV9 and TRBJ1-2, with 8 bases aligning to TRBD1. Germline CDR1 reads SGDLS; CDR2 reads YYNGEE. The CDR3 sequence is 16 residues long. Germline trimming cut 5 bases from V and 3 bases from J; bases unmatched to any gene: 12. For the CDR3, the DNA is TGTGCCAGCAGTGGACAGGGAAGCGGTCCGCACTATGGCTACACCTTC. This sequence encodes CASSGQGSGPHYGYTF.

V gene TRBV29-1 combines with J gene TRBJ1-4, with a possible D match to TRBD1 (6 bases). The V end was cut by 4 bases, the J end by 7 bases, with 10 bases between. The CDR3 has 12 residues. CDR1 SQVTM and CDR2 ANQGSEA come from the germline V gene. The CDR3 nucleotides read TGCAGCGTTGGGGGGCAGCTTGAAAAACTGTTTTTT. It codes for CSVGGQLEKLFF.

This clone was counted between two and nine times. An end of the junction does not agree with germline; a read error may underlie this. The chain links TRBV7-7 to TRBJ2-2; 7 positions agree with TRBD2. The CDR3 spans 15 residues. The germline gives CDR1 SSHAT, CDR2 FNYEAQ (reference sequence). The CDR3 sequence is CASSLGLDGTGELFF. In DNA form, the CDR3 reads TGTGCTAGCAGCTTAGGACTAGATGGCACCGGGGAGCTGTTTTTT.

The V gene is TRBV19, the J gene TRBJ1-5; tentative D call: TRBD1 (6 bases). The CDR3 extends over 16 amino acids. V was trimmed by 3 bases and J by 9 bases, leaving 21 bases between them. Looked up from germline, CDR1 is LNHDA and CDR2 is SQIVND (reference sequence). The CDR3 sequence: CASSMERGLLGGPQHF. CDR3 DNA sequence: TGTGCCAGTAGTATGGAAAGGGGGTTACTCGGAGGGCCCCAGCATTTT.

V gene TRBV25-1 combines with J gene TRBJ2-7; no clear D gene. Trimming pared 8 bases from V and 2 bases from J, leaving 19 bases between. The CDR3 loop spans 15 amino acids. The germline V gene has CDR1 MGHDK and CDR2 SYGVNS. CDR3 in DNA: TGTGCCAGCTCGCCCCGTGAGGCTTCTACCTACGAGCAGTACTTC. It is translated as CASSPREASTYEQYF.

This chain connects TRBV5-6 to TRBJ2-5; maybe TRBD2 (5 bases). The J call may not be correct, given that the DNA end is closer to TRBJ2-7. Germline-derived CDR1 and CDR2 are SGHDT and YYEEEE. The CDR3 is 11 amino acids. The DNA of the CDR3 is TGTGCCAGCAGCTGGAGGAGCGAGCAGTACTTC. It translates to CASSWRSEQYF.

This clone was counted between two and nine times. V and J are TRBV2 and TRBJ2-1, with a weak D call TRBD2 (6 bases). CDR3 length: 11 amino acids. With 11 bases removed from V and 5 bases from J, the gap between germline ends came to 10 bases. Germline CDR1 and CDR2: SNHLY and FYNNEI. For the CDR3, the DNA is TGTGCCCGACGCGGGAACAATGAGCAGTTCTTC. It specifies CARRGNNEQFF.

The chain has TRBV27 and TRBJ1-2; TRBD1 matches at 7 bases. Per germline, CDR1 MNHEY and CDR2 SMNVEV (reference sequence). The CDR3 extends over 15 amino acids. V shed 6 bases, J shed 4 bases, and the junction held 11 bases outside the gene matches. In nucleotides, the CDR3 is TGTGCCAGCAGCCCCTTGCAACAGGGGATCTATGGCTACACCTTC. Translation gives CASSPLQQGIYGYTF.

This clone came up once. The genes are TRBV19 and TRBJ1-2, with 9 bases aligning to TRBD1. CDR3 length: 14 amino acids. J was trimmed by 8 bases and V by 7 bases; bases with no gene match: 11. CDR1 is LNHDA and CDR2 is SQIVND in the germline V gene (reference sequence). The chain's CDR3 is CASTPTGTGKGYTF. CDR3 DNA: TGTGCCAGTACTCCAACTGGGACAGGGAAAGGCTACACCTTC.

The V and J genes are TRBV7-2 and TRBJ1-4; D possibly corresponds to TRBD1 (5 bases). The CDR3 is made up of 14 amino acids. Deletions cut 1 base from V and 7 bases from J, with 10 bases between. Germline values: CDR1 SGHTA, CDR2 FQGNSA. In DNA form, the CDR3 reads TGTGCCAGCAGCTTAGGGGGGGGAATTGAAAAACTGTTTTTT. It yields the protein CASSLGGGIEKLFF.

Details on this clone: Other DNA sequences in the sample encode the same CDR3. The chain has TRBV5-1 and TRBJ1-3; a possible D gene is TRBD1 (5 bases). This CDR3 is 14 amino acids long. Trimming pared 5 bases from V and 1 base from J, leaving 10 bases between. The germline V gene encodes CDR1 SGHRS and CDR2 YFSETQ. The CDR3 is CASSKGASGNTIYF. The DNA for the CDR3 is TGCGCCAGCAGTAAAGGGGCTTCTGGAAACACCATATATTTT.

V gene TRBV5-1 combines with J gene TRBJ2-7; TRBD1 is a possible D gene (5 bases). V shed 0 bases and J shed 5 bases, with 12 bases lying between them. Germline assignment: CDR1 SGHRS and CDR2 YFSETQ. The CDR3 loop spans 14 amino acids. DNA of the CDR3: TGCGCCAGCAGCTTGGCTGCAGGGTTCGACGAGCAGTACTTC. It yields the protein CASSLAAGFDEQYF. The full variable domain, its missing parts supplied by reference TRBV5-1 and TRBJ2-7, is KAGVTQTPRYLIKTRGQQVTLSCSPISGHRSVSWYQQTPGQGLQFLFEYFSETQRNKGNFPGRFSGRQFSNSRSEMNVSTLELGDSALYLCASSLAAGFDEQYFGPGTRLTVT.

The chain recombines TRBV7-2 with TRBJ2-4; tentatively, D is TRBD2 (7 bases). The CDR3 contains 15 residues. Germline V CDR1 and CDR2: SGHTA, FQGNSA. Trimming took off 1 base at V and 6 bases at J, with 13 bases between the two ends. The CDR3 is CASSLGGGGGNIQYF. Here the CDR3 DNA reads TGTGCCAGCAGCTTAGGTGGGGGCGGGGGAAACATTCAGTACTTC.

V and J are TRBV7-3 and TRBJ1-2; D call uncertain. The CDR3 sequence is 15 residues long. Germline values: CDR1 SGHTA, CDR2 FQGTGA. V shed 2 bases and J shed 0 bases, with 10 bases lying between them. DNA of the CDR3: TGTGCCAGCAGCTTAGGGGAGGGCCCTAACTATGGCTACACCTTC. Its translation: CASSLGEGPNYGYTF.

The chain links TRBV5-8 to TRBJ2-5; 14 bases are a match to TRBD2. From germline, CDR1 is SGHTS and CDR2 YDEGEE. CDR3 size: 17 residues. The V segment lost 4 bases and the J segment 1 base; nucleotides outside the gene matches: 6. The CDR3 reads CASSPAGTSGSQETQYF. The CDR3, as DNA: TGTGCCAGCAGCCCCGCGGGGACTAGCGGGAGCCAAGAGACCCAGTACTTC.

The rearrangement joins TRBV6-5 to TRBJ2-5; TRBD1 matches at 9 bases. Germline V gives CDR1 MNHEY, CDR2 SVGAGI. The CDR3 sequence is 15 residues long. After removal of 4 bases from V and 3 bases from J, the junction contained 6 bases not matched to a gene. The CDR3 DNA reads TGTGCCAGCAGTTTACAAGGGACAGGGAAAGAGACCCAGTACTTC. Amino acids: CASSLQGTGKETQYF.

A single count supports this clone. The chain has TRBV7-2 and TRBJ1-4, with 9 bases fitting TRBD1. Germline loops: CDR1 SGHTA, CDR2 FQGNSA. The CDR3 has 16 amino acids. V dropped 6 bases and J dropped 7; count of bases not matched to a gene: 12. CDR3 sequence reads: CASSALNPGQGEKLFF. The CDR3 DNA reads as TGTGCCAGCAGTGCACTAAACCCGGGACAGGGTGAAAAACTGTTTTTT. The full variable domain, its missing parts supplied by reference TRBV7-2 and TRBJ1-4, is GAGVSQSPSNKVTEKGKDVELRCDPISGHTALYWYRQSLGQGLEFLIYFQGNSAPDKSGLPSDRFSAERTGGSVSTLTIQRTQQEDSAVYLCASSALNPGQGEKLFFGSGTQLSVL.

The chain is built from TRBV7-6 and TRBJ2-2; 13 nucleotides agree with TRBD2. The V segment lost 5 bases and the J segment 4 bases; nucleotides outside the gene matches: 16. The CDR3 extends over 20 amino acids. Germline CDR1 is SGHVS and CDR2 is FNYEAQ. DNA for the CDR3: TGTGCCAGCAGCCCACGTTCCGGGACTAGCGGGGTTCTTGGCACCGGGGAGCTGTTTTTT. Translated, it gives CASSPRSGTSGVLGTGELFF.

This clone came up a few times. CDR3 nucleotide sequence: TGTGCCAGCAGTGGGGACTTACGTACCTACAATGAGCAGTTCTTC. This gives the protein CASSGDLRTYNEQFF. V usage is TRBV9 and J usage is TRBJ2-1, with D tentatively TRBD2 (6 bases). The CDR3 runs 15 residues. From germline, CDR1 is SGDLS and CDR2 YYNGEE. With 5 bases removed from V and 2 bases from J, the gap between germline ends came to 14 bases.